These 28 T cell receptor beta chains share one sample of origin, sequenced in a study of T cells in Graves' hyperthyroidism and ophthalmopathy. Amplification yielded TCR beta CDR3 regions, with RNA transcripts as the source. The HTBI primer set served for first-round RT-PCR of the TCR CDR3. MiXCR, applied by TCRdb to the multiplex PCR reads, yields one record per CDR3 protein. Among under 350,000 distinct CDR3 sequences listed, roughly an eighth were seen once. Specimen: blood. Receptors originate from a woman between 35 and 50 years old with Graves' hyperthyroidism.

In its sample, this clonotype was seen many times. The gene calls are TRBV30 and TRBJ1-5; tentatively, D is TRBD1 (5 bases). The germline CDR1 and CDR2 sequences are GTSNPN and SVGIG (reference sequence). The V end lost 3 bases, the J end lost 6 bases, and 12 bases lay between the germline ends. The CDR3 runs to 13 residues. CDR3 nucleotides: TGTGCCTGGAGCACGGGGGTGGGTCAGCCCCAGCATTTT. Protein: CAWSTGVGQPQHF.

This clonotype has ten or more counts. CDR3: CASSLEPGLAGVYEQFF. In DNA, the CDR3 is TGTGCCAGCAGCTTAGAACCCGGGCTAGCGGGAGTCTATGAGCAGTTCTTC. The chain employs TRBV7-9 and TRBJ2-1, with TRBD2 identical over 10 bases. In germline, CDR1 is SEHNR, CDR2 FQNEAQ (reference sequence). The CDR3 sequence is 17 residues long. V was pared by 1 base and J by 8 bases, with 11 bases of the junction left unmatched.

Note on this clonotype: A much larger clone sits a single nucleotide away, making a read error possible. This CDR3 is CAGSRQGRDTEAFF. The CDR3 DNA is TGTGCCGGCAGTAGACAGGGGCGGGACACTGAAGCTTTCTTT. V gene TRBV2 combines with J gene TRBJ1-1; 8 positions match TRBD1. CDR1 is SNHLY, CDR2 FYNNEI, per germline. There are 14 residues in the CDR3. The complete variable domain, with remaining parts taken from reference TRBV2 and TRBJ1-1, reads EPEVTQTPSHQVTQMGQEVILRCVPISNHLYFYWYRQILGQKVEFLVSFYNNEISEKSEIFDDQFSVERPDGSNFTLKIRSTKLEDSAMYFCAGSRQGRDTEAFFGQGTRLTVV.

In its sample, this clonotype was seen many times. The chain joins TRBV7-2 to TRBJ1-2, with 10 bases that match TRBD1. Trimming at V came to 5 bases and at J to 7 bases, leaving 7 bases not matched to a gene. Germline loops: CDR1 SGHTA, CDR2 FQGNSA. This CDR3 is built from 14 residues. DNA for the CDR3: TGTGCCAGCAGCACGACAGGGGGCTCTTTTGGCTACACCTTC. Translating it yields CASSTTGGSFGYTF.

J is TRBJ2-5 and V is TRBV15; D ambiguous. The length of the CDR3 is 12 residues. The germline V gene encodes CDR1 LNHNV and CDR2 YYDKDF (reference sequence). V lost 4 bases and J lost 5, with 8 bases in between. The CDR3 DNA is TGTGCCACCAGCACCGCTTACGAGACCCAGTACTTC. Its translation: CATSTAYETQYF.

This clonotype was detected ten times or more. This sequence joins TRBV18 and TRBJ1-1, with a weak D call TRBD1 (5 bases). This CDR3 has 15 residues. CDR1 and CDR2 (germline): KGHSH, LQKENI. Trimming pared 3 bases from V and 6 bases from J, leaving 17 bases between. CDR3 bases: TGTGCCAGCTCACCGAGGACGGGGGTTCTCGCTGAAGCTTTCTTT. Amino acid sequence: CASSPRTGVLAEAFF. Using reference TRBV18 and TRBJ1-1 for the parts outside the CDR3, the full variable domain is NAGVMQNPRHLVRRRGQEARLRCSPMKGHSHVYWYRQLPEEGLKFMVYLQKENIIDESGMPKERFSAEFPKEGPSILRIQQVVRGDSAAYFCASSPRTGVLAEAFFGQGTRLTVV.

The V gene is TRBV6-1, the J gene TRBJ2-4; 7 positions agree with TRBD2. Per the germline V gene, CDR1 is MNHNS and CDR2 is SASEGT. Trimming took 8 bases from V and 2 from J; bases not matched to a gene: 6. This CDR3 has 14 amino acids. DNA of the CDR3: TGTGCCAGCGGTGGGGGGGGGACCAAAAACATTCAGTACTTC. It yields the protein CASGGGGTKNIQYF.

This clonotype was seen a few times. The chain joins TRBV9 to TRBJ2-1; TRBD2 matches at 15 bases. The trim removed 3 bases at V and 0 bases at J, leaving 10 bases unmatched. The CDR3 covers 20 residues. Germline V gives CDR1 SGDLS, CDR2 YYNGEE. This CDR3 reads CASSATGTSGRTSSYNEQFF. DNA for the CDR3: TGTGCCAGCAGCGCCACCGGGACTAGCGGGAGGACTAGCTCCTACAATGAGCAGTTCTTC.

This clonotype came up many times. This rearrangement joins TRBV7-2 to TRBJ2-2; TRBD1 is a possible D gene (6 bases). The ends were cut back, 5 bases at V and 2 bases at J, with 15 bases in the middle. From germline, CDR1 is SGHTA and CDR2 FQGNSA. The CDR3 sequence is 16 residues long. For the CDR3, the DNA is TGTGCCAGCAGCGCAGCCGGGACATATAACACCGGGGAGCTGTTTTTT. The encoded protein is CASSAAGTYNTGELFF.

This clonotype was seen at least ten times. The gene calls are TRBV6-1 and TRBJ1-6; tentatively, D is TRBD1 (6 bases). Germline CDR1 MNHNS, CDR2 SASEGT. V lost 2 bases and J 7 bases, leaving 9 bases between the germline ends. This CDR3 region has 14 residues. Written as DNA, the CDR3 is TGTGCCAGCAGTGAAAGGGGGTCAAATTCACCCCTCCACTTT. This sequence encodes CASSERGSNSPLHF.

There are many counts of this clonotype. The chain joins TRBV2 to TRBJ2-3, with D perhaps TRBD2 (5 bases). This CDR3 has 14 residues. V lost 7 bases and J 2 bases, leaving 13 bases between the germline ends. CDR1 and CDR2 (germline): SNHLY, FYNNEI. In DNA form, the CDR3 reads TGTGCCAGCACCATTGAGCGGATCACAGATACGCAGTATTTT. It yields the protein CASTIERITDTQYF. Full variable domain (outside the CDR3, taken from reference TRBV2 and TRBJ2-3): EPEVTQTPSHQVTQMGQEVILRCVPISNHLYFYWYRQILGQKVEFLVSFYNNEISEKSEIFDDQFSVERPDGSNFTLKIRSTKLEDSAMYFCASTIERITDTQYFGPGTRLTVL.

The sample holds many counts of this clonotype. The chain has TRBV4-1 and TRBJ2-3; D gene ambiguous. V was pared by 3 bases and J by 2 bases, with 6 bases between. Per the germline V gene, CDR1 is MGHRA and CDR2 is YSYEKL. The length of the CDR3 is 13 residues. This CDR3 reads CASSQLHTDTQYF. The CDR3 DNA reads TGCGCCAGCAGCCAGCTCCACACAGATACGCAGTATTTT.

Here the CDR3 DNA reads TGTGCCAGCCAGAGAGCTAGCGGGAGTGGCCAAGAGACCCAGTACTTC. This sequence encodes CASQRASGSGQETQYF. J is TRBJ2-5 and V is TRBV6-1; TRBD2 aligns across 10 bases. The CDR3 runs to 16 residues. The V gene's germline CDR1 is MNHNS and CDR2 SASEGT. With 8 bases clipped from V and 1 base from J, the junction kept 10 bases outside the gene matches.

The sample holds many counts of this clonotype. J is TRBJ1-1 and V is TRBV6-1; D may be TRBD1 (5 bases). Germline assignment: CDR1 MNHNS and CDR2 SASEGT. The CDR3 sequence is 15 residues long. Trimming stripped 5 bases from V and 3 bases from J, with 16 bases between. This chain's CDR3 is CASSKRRGFDTEAFF. CDR3 bases: TGTGCCAGCAGTAAGAGGCGGGGGTTCGACACTGAAGCTTTCTTT.

This clonotype was seen ten or more times. This sequence joins TRBV3-1 and TRBJ2-1, with 10 bases lining up with TRBD2. The CDR3 length is 18 residues. Germline trimming cut 0 bases from V and 0 bases from J; bases unmatched to any gene: 5. Germline CDR1 LGHDT, CDR2 YNNKEL (reference sequence). CDR3 DNA sequence: TGTGCCAGCAGCCAAGAAGGACTAGCGGAAAGCTCCTACAATGAGCAGTTCTTC. Protein product: CASSQEGLAESSYNEQFF.

This chain joins TRBV20-1 and TRBJ2-1; D remains ambiguous. V shed 1 base and J shed 11 bases, with 6 bases lying between them. The V gene's germline CDR1 is DFQATT and CDR2 SNEGSKA (reference sequence). CDR3 length equals 10 residues. The CDR3 spells CSARGPKQFF. CDR3 nucleotides: TGCAGTGCTAGAGGTCCTAAGCAGTTCTTC.

About this clonotype: A single base separates this from a much larger clone, so it may be a read error. This sequence joins TRBV6-2 or TRBV6-3 and TRBJ2-7, with 7 nucleotides matching TRBD2. Unmatched junction bases numbered 7, after V lost 0 bases and J lost 2 bases. This CDR3 is 16 amino acids long. Germline-derived CDR1 and CDR2 are MNHEY and SVGEGT. The CDR3, as DNA: TGTGCCAGCAGTTACTCGAAATGGGGGGGTGCCTACGAGCAGTACTTC. Its translation: CASSYSKWGGAYEQYF.

V is TRBV14 and J is TRBJ2-7, with TRBD1 matching 7 bases. Germline CDR1 SGHDN, CDR2 FVKESK. This CDR3 has 15 residues. J lost 3 bases, V lost 0 bases, and 5 bases had no gene match. The CDR3 DNA sequence: TGTGCCAGCAGCCAAGATTACAGGGGATACTACGAGCAGTACTTC. Amino acids: CASSQDYRGYYEQYF.

Concerning this clonotype itself: The germline gene is not matched at one end of the junction; a read error may be the cause. This chain links TRBV6-4 with TRBJ2-1; either TRBD1 or TRBD2 may fit D (7 bases each). Germline V gene sequence: CDR1 MRHNA, CDR2 SNTAGT. The CDR3 contains 13 residues. The CDR3 spells CASNPGGGNERFF. The CDR3 DNA reads TGTGCCAGCAACCCAGGGGGGGGGAATGAGCGGTTCTTC.

This clonotype was seen only a few times. This chain links TRBV2 with TRBJ1-4; D gene uncertain. Trimming removed 6 bases at V and 3 bases at J, with 8 bases between. Germline loops: CDR1 SNHLY, CDR2 FYNNEI. CDR3 length: 13 amino acids. CDR3 bases: TGTGCCAGCAGGGCTCACGCTAATGAAAAACTGTTTTTT. Its translation: CASRAHANEKLFF.

This clonotype turned up a few times. The CDR3 DNA reads TGCAGCGCTAGGACTAGCGGAAAAAATGAGCAGTTCTTC. It is translated as CSARTSGKNEQFF. The V and J genes are TRBV29-1 and TRBJ2-1, with 10 bases matching TRBD2. This CDR3 is built from 13 residues. CDR1 and CDR2 (germline): SQVTM, ANQGSEA. Unmatched junction bases numbered 7, after V lost 7 bases and J lost 7 bases.

In this sample, this clonotype turned up many times. The rearrangement links TRBV12-3 or TRBV12-4 to TRBJ1-2; weak D call: TRBD1 (6 bases). CDR3 length equals 14 residues. The V end lost 2 bases, the J end lost 4 bases, and 11 bases lay between the germline ends. For the CDR3, the DNA is TGTGCCAGCAGTTTACGGGGGCTACTCTATGGCTACACCTTC. Protein: CASSLRGLLYGYTF.

The rearrangement links TRBV6-1 to TRBJ1-4; possible D gene TRBD1, 6 bases. V was pared by 6 bases and J by 8 bases, with 22 bases between. CDR1 is MNHNS, CDR2 SASEGT, per germline. This CDR3 has 16 amino acids. CDR3 DNA sequence: TGTGCCAGCAGAAGATGGGGGGCGCAGGTGGGGGAAAAACTGTTTTTT. This codes for CASRRWGAQVGEKLFF.

V and J are TRBV11-2 and TRBJ2-5, with 11 bases matching TRBD2. The V gene's germline CDR1 is SGHAT and CDR2 FQNNGV. The trim removed 1 base at V and 2 bases at J, leaving 0 bases unmatched. The CDR3 extends over 15 amino acids. The CDR3 bases are TGTGCCAGCAGCTTAGTAGCGGGGGGGCAAGAGACCCAGTACTTC. This translates into CASSLVAGGQETQYF.

This clonotype has only a few counts. The chain carries TRBV18 and TRBJ2-7; no definite D call. CDR1 and CDR2 from the germline V gene are KGHSH and LQKENI. This CDR3 comprises 12 residues. Trimming removed 4 bases at V and 6 bases at J, with 10 bases between. CDR3 sequence (DNA): TGTGCCAGCTCACTCGACGTACGCGAGCAGTACTTC. Residues: CASSLDVREQYF.

The chain uses TRBV20-1 and TRBJ1-1, with D perhaps matching TRBD1 (6 bases). Trimming pared 3 bases from V and 5 bases from J, leaving 10 bases between. CDR3 size: 12 residues. CDR1 and CDR2 (germline): DFQATT, SNEGSKA (reference sequence). For the CDR3, the DNA is TGCAGTGCTAGCAACAGGGCGACTGAAGCTTTCTTT. Its translation: CSASNRATEAFF.

V gene TRBV24-1 combines with J gene TRBJ2-1, with 7 bases matching TRBD1. The trim removed 4 bases at V and 3 bases at J, leaving 8 bases unmatched. The germline gives CDR1 KGHDR, CDR2 SFDVKD. CDR3 length: 16 amino acids. The CDR3 DNA sequence: TGTGCCACCAGTGACGTTCGACAGGGCTTCTACAATGAGCAGTTCTTC. Its protein product is CATSDVRQGFYNEQFF.

This clonotype was recorded at least ten times. J is TRBJ1-1 and V is TRBV28; D call uncertain. The CDR3 runs to 14 residues. CDR1 is MDHEN, CDR2 SYDVKM, per germline. V gave up 7 bases and J gave up 1 base, with 13 bases separating them. The CDR3 DNA is TGTGCCAGCAACCCTAGACGGTGGAACACTGAAGCTTTCTTT. This sequence encodes CASNPRRWNTEAFF.